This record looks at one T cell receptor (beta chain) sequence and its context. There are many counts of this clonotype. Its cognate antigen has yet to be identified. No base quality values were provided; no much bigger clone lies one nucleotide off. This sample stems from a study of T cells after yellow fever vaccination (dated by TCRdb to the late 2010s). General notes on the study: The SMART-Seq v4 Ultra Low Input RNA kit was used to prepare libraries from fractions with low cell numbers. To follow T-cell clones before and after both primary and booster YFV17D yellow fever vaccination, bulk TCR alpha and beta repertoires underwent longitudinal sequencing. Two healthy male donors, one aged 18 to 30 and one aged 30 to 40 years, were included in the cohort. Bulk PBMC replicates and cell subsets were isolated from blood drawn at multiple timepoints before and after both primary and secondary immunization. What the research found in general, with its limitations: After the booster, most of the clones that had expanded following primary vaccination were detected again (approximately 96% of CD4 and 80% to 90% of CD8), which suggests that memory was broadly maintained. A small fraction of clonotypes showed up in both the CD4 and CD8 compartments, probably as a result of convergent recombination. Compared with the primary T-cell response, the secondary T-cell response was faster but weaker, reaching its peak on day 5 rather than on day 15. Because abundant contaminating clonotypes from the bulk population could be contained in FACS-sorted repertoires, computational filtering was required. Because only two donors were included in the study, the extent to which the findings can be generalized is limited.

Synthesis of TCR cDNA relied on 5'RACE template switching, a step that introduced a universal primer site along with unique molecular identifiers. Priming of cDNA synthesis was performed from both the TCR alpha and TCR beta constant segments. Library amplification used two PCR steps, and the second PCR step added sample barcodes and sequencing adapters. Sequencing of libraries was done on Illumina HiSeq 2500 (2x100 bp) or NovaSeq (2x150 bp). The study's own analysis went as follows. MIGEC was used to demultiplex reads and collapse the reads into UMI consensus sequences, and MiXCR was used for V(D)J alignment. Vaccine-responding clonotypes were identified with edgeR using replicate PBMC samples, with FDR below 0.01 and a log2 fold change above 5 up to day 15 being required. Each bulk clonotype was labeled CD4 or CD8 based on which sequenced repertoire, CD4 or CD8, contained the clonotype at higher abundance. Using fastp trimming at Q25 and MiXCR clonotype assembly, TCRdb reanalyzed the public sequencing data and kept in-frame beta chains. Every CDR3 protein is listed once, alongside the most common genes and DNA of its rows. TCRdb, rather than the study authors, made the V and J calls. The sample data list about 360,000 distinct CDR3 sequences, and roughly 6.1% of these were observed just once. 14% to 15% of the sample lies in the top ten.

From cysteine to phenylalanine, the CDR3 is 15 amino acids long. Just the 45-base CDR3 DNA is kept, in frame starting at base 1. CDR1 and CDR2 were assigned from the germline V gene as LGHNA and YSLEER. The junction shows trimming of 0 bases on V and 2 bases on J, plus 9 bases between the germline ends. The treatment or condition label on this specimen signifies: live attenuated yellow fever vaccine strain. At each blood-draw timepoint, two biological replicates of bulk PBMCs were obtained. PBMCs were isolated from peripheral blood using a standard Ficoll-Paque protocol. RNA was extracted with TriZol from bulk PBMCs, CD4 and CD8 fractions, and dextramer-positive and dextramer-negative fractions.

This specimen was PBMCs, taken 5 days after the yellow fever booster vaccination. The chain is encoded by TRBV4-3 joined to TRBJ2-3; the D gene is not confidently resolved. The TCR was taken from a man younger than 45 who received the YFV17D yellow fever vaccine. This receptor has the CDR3 CASSQDPITTDTQYF. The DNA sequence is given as TGCGCCAGCAGCCAAGATCCAATCACCACAGATACGCAGTATTTT.